This passage covers 10 T cell receptor beta chains from one sample sequenced in a study of molecular identifiers for immune sequencing clone quantification. A single record per CDR3 protein comes from TCRdb applying MiXCR to the PCR reads. The data contain approximately 590,000 distinct CDR3 sequences, about 25% of them singletons. The sequencing sample was made of naive CD8+ T cells from blood, with Jurkat cell RNA spiked in. Subset described: FACS-sorted CD8+CD4-CCR7+CD45RA+ naive T cells. The receptors derive from a human donor in good health. Some libraries in this study had Jurkat cell RNA spiked in.

This clonotype came up many times. V usage is TRBV12-3 or TRBV12-4 and J usage is TRBJ1-5; 8 nucleotides align to TRBD1. The CDR3 spans 15 residues. J lost 4 bases, V lost 4 bases, and 6 bases had no gene match. As DNA, the CDR3 is TGTGCCAGCAGTTCAGGACAGGGAAGGAATCAGCCCCAGCATTTT. Translated: CASSSGQGRNQPQHF.

As DNA, the CDR3 is TGCAGTGCTAGCTCCACTAGCAATGAGCAGTTCTTC. Protein sequence: CSASSTSNEQFF. The chain uses TRBV20-1 and TRBJ2-1; TRBD2 is a possible D gene (5 bases). CDR1 is DFQATT and CDR2 is SNEGSKA in the germline V gene (reference sequence). CDR3 length: 12 amino acids. V dropped 3 bases and J dropped 6 bases, with 9 bases sitting between them.

This clonotype occurred many times. The rearrangement uses TRBV7-2 and TRBJ2-5; 7 bases agree with TRBD2. The trim removed 1 base at V and 2 bases at J, leaving 16 bases unmatched. Germline CDR1 is SGHTA and CDR2 is FQGNSA. This CDR3 region has 19 residues. The CDR3 DNA reads TGTGCCAGCAGCTTAGGGGGACTACGGAGGTTTCCAGAGCAAGAGACCCAGTACTTC. Translation: CASSLGGLRRFPEQETQYF.

The chain links TRBV5-6 to TRBJ2-1, with a possible D match to TRBD1 (6 bases). The CDR3 is made up of 16 amino acids. Trimming pared 4 bases from V and 6 bases from J, leaving 20 bases between. Germline loops: CDR1 SGHDT, CDR2 YYEEEE. The CDR3 bases are TGTGCCAGCAGCATGTTACAGGGTTTTTATGTCAATGAGCAGTTCTTC. Protein sequence: CASSMLQGFYVNEQFF.

Concerning this clonotype: Given a much more abundant clone one base away, this may be a read error. The J gene is TRBJ2-3, the V gene TRBV7-2, with TRBD2 identical over 7 bases. Per the germline V gene, CDR1 is SGHTA and CDR2 is FQGNSA. This CDR3 contains 15 residues. CDR3 sequence reads: CAGSESGAQTDTQYF. The CDR3 region has the DNA TGTGCCGGCAGCGAGAGCGGGGCCCAAACAGATACGCAGTATTTT.

This clonotype showed up just once. An end of the junction differs from the germline gene, which may be a read error. The rearrangement uses TRBV7-6 and TRBJ2-2, with D possibly matching TRBD2 (6 bases). Per the germline V gene, CDR1 is SGHVS and CDR2 is FNYEAQ. The CDR3 contains 16 residues. For the CDR3, the DNA is TGTGCCAACAGCTTAAACAGGTTGGGGAACACCGGGGGGCTGTTTTTT. This gives the protein CANSLNRLGNTGGLFF.

The chain has TRBV11-3 and TRBJ2-3; 9 positions agree with TRBD2. V was pared by 5 bases and J by 1 base, with 7 bases of the junction left unmatched. The germline CDR1 and CDR2 sequences are SGHNT and YENEEA. The CDR3 loop spans 16 amino acids. The CDR3 sequence is CASSPGTSRGTDTQYF. The DNA for the CDR3 is TGTGCCAGCAGCCCCGGGACTAGCAGAGGCACAGATACGCAGTATTTT.

This clonotype was recorded at least ten times. This chain joins TRBV7-6 and TRBJ2-3; no firm D call. This CDR3 contains 12 residues. Trimming cost V 5 bases and J 5 bases, with 8 bases left between them. The germline V gene encodes CDR1 SGHVS and CDR2 FNYEAQ. The CDR3 DNA reads as TGTGCCAGCAGCCGTAAAGAAGATACGCAGTATTTT. Its protein product is CASSRKEDTQYF.

This clonotype has just one count. The chain's CDR3 is CASSRDWRDCAKNIQYF. In DNA form, the CDR3 reads TGTGCCAGTAGTAGGGACTGGCGGGATTGTGCCAAAAACATTCAGTACTTC. The genes are TRBV19 and TRBJ2-4; TRBD2 might be the D (6 bases). This CDR3 is 17 amino acids long. Per the germline V gene, CDR1 is LNHDA and CDR2 is SQIVND (reference sequence). With 4 bases removed from V and 1 base from J, the gap between germline ends came to 17 bases.

To note about this clonotype: Just one base apart from a much larger clone, this may be a read error. The chain combines TRBV12-3 or TRBV12-4 with TRBJ1-1; D gene uncertain. There are 11 residues in the CDR3. Trimming stripped 2 bases from V and 7 bases from J, with 5 bases between. CDR3 residues: CASSLLSEAFF. CDR3 DNA sequence: TGTGCCAGCAGTTTATTAAGTGAAGCTTTCTTT.